These 22 T cell receptor beta chains originate from one sample sequenced in a study of cytomegalovirus exposure and HLA in healthy donors. The PCR had 60 Vbeta and 13 Jbeta primers. Sequenced by immunoSEQ multiplex PCR; TCRdb stores in-frame clones only, minus some. The sample holds roughly 120,000 clones. The specimen was PBMCs. Receptors were obtained from a man between 40 and 49 years old in good health and CMV-seropositive.

The chain combines TRBV2 with TRBJ1-6; 10 bases fit TRBD1. V dropped 9 bases and J dropped 5; count of bases not matched to a gene: 4. Germline values: CDR1 SNHLY, CDR2 FYNNEI. This CDR3 has 14 residues. The CDR3 protein is CASRQGANNSPLHF. The CDR3 region has the DNA TGTGCCAGTCGACAGGGGGCGAATAATTCACCCCTCCACTTT. The variable domain in full, completed from reference TRBV2 and TRBJ1-6, reads EPEVTQTPSHQVTQMGQEVILRCVPISNHLYFYWYRQILGQKVEFLVSFYNNEISEKSEIFDDQFSVERPDGSNFTLKIRSTKLEDSAMYFCASRQGANNSPLHFGNGTRLTVT.

V usage is TRBV5-6 and J usage is TRBJ2-5, with 10 bases identical to TRBD1. CDR1 SGHDT and CDR2 YYEEEE come from the germline V gene. Losses at the gene ends were 4 bases for V and 4 bases for J; bases not matched to a gene: 16. The CDR3 is 18 amino acids. In nucleotides, the CDR3 is TGTGCCAGCAGCCTCCTTACCCCCGGACAGGGGGTGCGAGAGACCCAGTACTTC. Residues: CASSLLTPGQGVRETQYF.

The gene calls are TRBV19 and TRBJ2-3; maybe TRBD1 (6 bases). The V and J ends lost 6 bases and 0 bases respectively, with 10 bases between them. Germline V CDR1 and CDR2: LNHDA, SQIVND (reference sequence). CDR3 length equals 14 residues. This CDR3 reads CASSQGQSTDTQYF. CDR3 DNA: TGTGCCAGTAGCCAAGGACAGAGCACAGATACGCAGTATTTT.

The rearrangement links TRBV27 to TRBJ2-4; D remains ambiguous. This CDR3 is built from 13 residues. Germline lookup yields CDR1 MNHEY and CDR2 SMNVEV (reference sequence). V was trimmed by 5 bases and J by 8 bases, leaving 13 bases between them. The CDR3 nucleotides are TGTGCCAGCAGTGCCAGGCTGAGCCACATTCAGTACTTC. This encodes CASSARLSHIQYF.

This chain connects TRBV28 to TRBJ1-5; 7 bases map to TRBD1. The CDR3 contains 13 residues. J lost 5 bases, V lost 5 bases, and 3 bases had no gene match. Germline V CDR1 and CDR2: MDHEN, SYDVKM. CDR3 protein: CASSGDRHQPQHF. CDR3 DNA: TGTGCCAGCAGTGGGGACAGACATCAGCCCCAGCATTTT.

The genes are TRBV6-6 and TRBJ1-5; 11 positions agree with TRBD1. The CDR3 consists of 14 residues. V lost 6 bases to trimming and J lost 6 bases; unmatched junction nucleotides: 4. Germline values: CDR1 MNHNY, CDR2 SVGAGI (reference sequence). The CDR3 DNA sequence: TGTGCCAGCAGAGCGGACAGGGGGCGTCAGCCCCAGCATTTT. Amino acid sequence: CASRADRGRQPQHF.

Remarks on this clone: One junction end does not reproduce the germline sequence, and a read error may be involved. The rearrangement links TRBV7-9 to TRBJ2-7, with D perhaps TRBD2 (6 bases). The CDR3 totals 14 residues. CDR1 is SEHNR and CDR2 is FQNEAQ in the germline V gene (reference sequence). CDR3 in amino acids: CASSSNTLGGPGDF. The CDR3 DNA reads TGTGCCAGCAGCTCAAATACCCTGGGCGGCCCGGGGGACTTC. Full variable domain (missing parts from reference TRBV7-9 and TRBJ2-7): DTGVSQNPRHKITKRGQNVTFRCDPISEHNRLYWYRQTLGQGPEFLTYFQNEAQLEKSRLLSDRFSAERPKGSFSTLEIQRTEQGDSAMYLCASSSNTLGGPGDFGPGTRLTVT.

CDR3 in amino acids: CASRYYGLGGRHEQFF. The CDR3, as DNA: TGCGCCAGCAGGTACTACGGACTAGGAGGGCGCCATGAGCAGTTCTTC. J is TRBJ2-1 and V is TRBV5-1; 7 nucleotides align to TRBD2. This CDR3 contains 16 residues. CDR1 SGHRS and CDR2 YFSETQ come from the germline V gene. Losses at the gene ends were 5 bases for V and 8 bases for J; bases not matched to a gene: 16.

This sequence joins TRBV7-2 and TRBJ2-1; D is perhaps TRBD1 (6 bases). Deletions cut 5 bases from V and 1 base from J, with 12 bases between. Germline values: CDR1 SGHTA, CDR2 FQGNSA. The CDR3 runs 15 residues. CDR3 sequence reads: CASSLSRGSYNEQFF. The CDR3 DNA sequence: TGTGCCAGCAGCCTATCTAGGGGGTCCTACAATGAGCAGTTCTTC. Full variable domain (remainder filled in from reference TRBV7-2 and TRBJ2-1): GAGVSQSPSNKVTEKGKDVELRCDPISGHTALYWYRQSLGQGLEFLIYFQGNSAPDKSGLPSDRFSAERTGGSVSTLTIQRTQQEDSAVYLCASSLSRGSYNEQFFGPGTRLTVL.

V is TRBV30 and J is TRBJ1-5, with D possibly TRBD1 on 5 matching bases. Trimming took 3 bases from V and 6 from J, leaving 12 bases between them. Germline loops: CDR1 GTSNPN, CDR2 SVGIG (reference sequence). This CDR3 has 13 residues. CDR3 loop: CAWRVGGGQPQHF. CDR3 DNA sequence: TGTGCCTGGAGGGTCGGGGGAGGTCAGCCCCAGCATTTT.

The chain has TRBV5-6 and TRBJ2-1, with 8 bases lining up with TRBD2. With 2 bases clipped from V and 7 bases from J, the junction kept 8 bases outside the gene matches. The germline gives CDR1 SGHDT, CDR2 YYEEEE. This CDR3 contains 15 residues. CDR3 amino acids: CASSFDERELNEQFF. The CDR3 bases are TGTGCCAGCAGCTTTGACGAGCGGGAGTTGAATGAGCAGTTCTTC.

The chain couples TRBV27 to TRBJ2-7; 8 bases map to TRBD2. The trim removed 5 bases at V and 3 bases at J, leaving 3 bases unmatched. Germline lookup yields CDR1 MNHEY and CDR2 SMNVEV (reference sequence). This CDR3 contains 13 residues. The CDR3 nucleotides read TGTGCCAGCAGTGTCGGGACTAGCTACGAGCAGTACTTC. Translation gives CASSVGTSYEQYF.

This rearrangement joins TRBV10-2 to TRBJ2-2; D remains unclear. This CDR3 region has 14 residues. Germline V gives CDR1 WSHSY, CDR2 SAAADI. With 5 bases removed from V and 5 bases from J, the gap between germline ends came to 12 bases. CDR3 nucleotides: TGCGCCAGCAGTATCACCACTTATACCGGGGAGCTGTTTTTT. Protein product: CASSITTYTGELFF.

The V gene is TRBV9, the J gene TRBJ2-2; TRBD2 matches at 9 bases. Looked up from germline, CDR1 is SGDLS and CDR2 is YYNGEE. V shed 0 bases and J 5 bases; nucleotides not matched to a gene: 2. There are 15 residues in the CDR3. The CDR3 sequence: CASSVGSGSTGELFF. In DNA, the CDR3 is TGTGCCAGCAGCGTAGGTAGCGGGAGTACCGGGGAGCTGTTTTTT.

The rearrangement links TRBV5-6 to TRBJ2-7, with D perhaps matching TRBD1 (7 bases). The germline CDR1 and CDR2 sequences are SGHDT and YYEEEE. Trimming shortened V by 6 bases and J by 5 bases, and 15 bases separated the two germline ends. CDR3 length equals 13 residues. The CDR3 DNA follows: TGTGCCAGCATCATCAGGGGGAGGAACGAGCAGTACTTC. This encodes CASIIRGRNEQYF.

J is TRBJ2-2 and V is TRBV5-1; 9 positions agree with TRBD1. The CDR3 length is 14 residues. V was pared by 7 bases and J by 3 bases, with 4 bases of the junction left unmatched. Germline CDR1 is SGHRS and CDR2 is YFSETQ. The CDR3 DNA follows: TGCGCCAGCTCTACAGGGGGCTACACCGGGGAGCTGTTTTTT. It yields the protein CASSTGGYTGELFF.

The rearrangement links TRBV6-1 to TRBJ2-1; 8 bases are a match to TRBD2. J gave up 3 bases and V 1 base, and 2 bases lay outside the gene matches. The CDR3 covers 15 residues. Germline CDR1 MNHNS, CDR2 SASEGT. The CDR3 is CASSEETSGYNEQFF. CDR3 DNA: TGTGCCAGCAGTGAAGAAACTAGCGGCTACAATGAGCAGTTCTTC.

The chain links TRBV9 to TRBJ2-2; TRBD2 aligns across 8 bases. V gave up 0 bases and J gave up 6 bases; unmatched junction bases: 22. The CDR3 is made up of 21 amino acids. The V gene's germline CDR1 is SGDLS and CDR2 YYNGEE. CDR3 bases: TGTGCCAGCAGCGTAGAAATCGGGTCCCCTGGGAGCGGGAGTCTCTCCGGGGAGCTGTTTTTT. Its translation: CASSVEIGSPGSGSLSGELFF.

The chain has TRBV2 and TRBJ2-2; 9 bases map to TRBD1. Germline assignment: CDR1 SNHLY and CDR2 FYNNEI. V lost 6 bases to trimming and J lost 7 bases; unmatched junction nucleotides: 3. The CDR3 is made up of 13 amino acids. CDR3 coding DNA: TGTGCCAGCAGCACAGGGGGCGACGGGGAGCTGTTTTTT. Protein: CASSTGGDGELFF. Looking up the rest from reference TRBV2 and TRBJ2-2 gives the full variable domain: EPEVTQTPSHQVTQMGQEVILRCVPISNHLYFYWYRQILGQKVEFLVSFYNNEISEKSEIFDDQFSVERPDGSNFTLKIRSTKLEDSAMYFCASSTGGDGELFFGEGSRLTVL.

V is TRBV4-2 and J is TRBJ2-5; 9 bases match TRBD2. The CDR3 length is 14 residues. J lost 11 bases, V lost 4 bases, and 11 bases had no gene match. Germline V gene lookup returns CDR1 LGHNA and CDR2 YNFKEQ. The CDR3 sequence: CASSRRVAGEEQYF. In DNA, the CDR3 is TGTGCCAGCAGCCGGCGGGTAGCGGGAGAAGAGCAGTACTTC.

The chain recombines TRBV28 with TRBJ2-7, with TRBD1 matching 8 bases. Germline V gene data show CDR1 as MDHEN and CDR2 as SYDVKM. The length of the CDR3 is 14 residues. V lost 1 base and J lost 5; bases outside the gene matches: 4. Here the CDR3 reads CASSLYRGSNEQYF. The CDR3 DNA reads as TGTGCCAGCAGTTTATACAGGGGGAGTAACGAGCAGTACTTC.

Note on this clone: One end of the junction varies from germline; a read error may be responsible. The chain joins TRBV29-1 to TRBJ2-1; maybe TRBD2 (5 bases). The germline CDR1 and CDR2 sequences are SQVTM and ANQGSEA. The CDR3 length is 14 residues. CDR3 sequence reads: CSVVIARSCNEQFF. CDR3 DNA sequence: TGCAGCGTTGTTATAGCGCGCTCCTGCAATGAGCAGTTCTTC.